This is a list of T cell receptor beta chains from one sample in a study of response to subunit inactivated influenza vaccine. One entry per CDR3 protein, called by TCRdb with MiXCR from the RT-PCR reads. The sample includes a few hundred thousand distinct CDR3 sequences, roughly 12% of them seen just once. The sample also formed part of further work on T cells expressing NK-cell markers.

Sequenced material: PBMCs from blood, taken on the day of vaccination. These receptors were obtained from a man aged 45 to 65 who received an inactivated influenza vaccine. The CDR3 runs from the conserved cysteine through the conserved F or W. The D gene is left open where the match is weak. The size entry is marked missing in some rows and otherwise reads once, few, many or a size class.

D gene,J gene,clone size,V gene,CDR3 protein,CDR3 DNA
TRBD2,TRBJ2-7,few,TRBV7-2,CASSRGASSGADEQYF,TGTGCCAGCAGTCGTGGTGCGTCTAGCGGGGCCGACGAGCAGTACTTC
TRBD2,TRBJ2-1,many,TRBV15,CATSRRTSGIVNEQFF,TGTGCCACCAGCAGACGGACTAGCGGGATAGTCAATGAGCAGTTCTTC
-,TRBJ2-7,few,TRBV20-1,CSAREMRSPYEQYF,TGCAGTGCTAGAGAGATGAGGTCCCCCTACGAGCAGTACTTC
TRBD1,TRBJ2-1,few,TRBV24-1,CATSDGQARSYNEQFF,TGTGCCACCAGTGATGGACAGGCCAGATCCTACAATGAGCAGTTCTTC
-,TRBJ2-2,few,TRBV6-5,CASSYSNPIGELFF,TGTGCCAGCAGTTACTCGAATCCAATCGGGGAGCTGTTTTTT
TRBD1,TRBJ1-2,few,TRBV7-2,CASSLSLLWTGGGYTF,TGTGCCAGCAGCTTAAGTTTGCTTTGGACAGGGGGGGGCTACACCTTC
TRBD2,TRBJ2-1,many,TRBV5-6,CASSYGTSGYEQFF,TGTGCCAGCAGTTACGGGACTAGCGGCTATGAGCAGTTCTTC
-,TRBJ1-5,-,TRBV30,CAWSVPSGYYQPQHF,TGTGCCTGGAGTGTACCGTCGGGGTATTATCAGCCCCAGCATTTT
TRBD2,TRBJ2-1,-,TRBV14,CASSNSGKVKVWSSYNEQFF,TGTGCCAGCAGTAATAGCGGGAAGGTAAAAGTTTGGAGCTCCTACAATGAGCAGTTCTTC
TRBD2,TRBJ2-5,many,TRBV20-1,CSASLSGGQETQYF,TGCAGTGCTAGCTTGTCGGGGGGTCAAGAGACCCAGTACTTC
TRBD1,TRBJ1-6,-,TRBV30,CAWSKQGATSPLHF,TGTGCCTGGAGCAAACAGGGGGCCACATCACCCCTCCACTTT